This T cell receptor beta chain was captured by sequencing in a study of early T cells in non-severe SARS-CoV-2 infection (dated by TCRdb to the early 2020s). Describing the broader study: TCR sequencing used bulk RNA from unsorted whole blood, so alpha and beta chains could not be paired.

Via the germline V gene, CDR1 is SQVTM and CDR2 ANQGSEA. From cysteine to phenylalanine, the CDR3 is 14 amino acids long. Kept here is only the CDR3 DNA, which spans 42 bases and is read in frame from base 1. V gives up 7 bases and J gives up 2 bases, and the segment between their germline ends measures 18 bases. Library preparation employed 5' RACE. Sequencing relied on a NextSeq 500. In the TCR library protocol, unique molecular identifiers were attached to individual cDNA molecules to correct for PCR bias and sequencing error. Sequencing covered both TCR alpha and beta chains, and within each sample the abundances of alpha and beta sequences were tightly co-correlated. As for the original processing: Decombinator V4 was used to annotate TCR sequences for V gene, J gene and CDR3. TCRs were defined as expanded if a significant change between any two time points was detected under a Poisson model with p below 0.0001. TCR abundances were normalised to the total number of TCRs sequenced per sample and were expressed as counts per million. TRAV1-2 paired with TRAJ12, TRAJ20 or TRAJ33 defined MAIT TCRs, while TRAV10 paired with TRAJ18 defined iNKT TCRs. VDJdb, accessed 1 November 2021, was searched for CMV, EBV and SARS-CoV-2 annotated TCRs, with TCRs annotated for multiple antigens excluded. TCRdb passed the public sequencing reads through fastp at Q25 and MiXCR, retaining productive beta sequences. Duplicate CDR3 protein sequences are folded into a single record with the most common DNA and genes. The V and J calls reflect TCRdb's pipeline rather than the authors' work. Within this sample are fewer than 35,000 distinct CDR3 sequences, with 9% to 9.5% of them counted one time only. The top ten constitute 13% of the sample.

A case-control design nested within a healthcare worker cohort in London, UK, was used, with weekly nasopharyngeal swab PCR tests and blood sampling performed. Between 23 and 31 March 2020, the week of the UK lockdown, healthcare workers were enrolled and then followed up weekly for as long as 16 weeks. Study-wide conclusions, independent of this receptor: VDJdb matching was skewed toward anti-spike CD8 responses and likely underestimated virus-specific expansions by missing private and CD4 specificities.

This clonotype occurred many times. This receptor's antigen is unknown. No base qualities exist here, and no much larger clone lies one base off it. The source of this sequence is an adult who was a healthcare worker with PCR-confirmed SARS-CoV-2 infection or an uninfected control (not recorded which). In this chain, TRBV29-1 is recombined with TRBJ2-7, and the D gene may be TRBD1, 5 bases matching. The sequencing sample was made of whole blood. The nucleotides read TGCAGCGCAGGGCGGCTAGAAGGAACCTACGAGCAGTACTTC. Its translation is CSAGRLEGTYEQYF.